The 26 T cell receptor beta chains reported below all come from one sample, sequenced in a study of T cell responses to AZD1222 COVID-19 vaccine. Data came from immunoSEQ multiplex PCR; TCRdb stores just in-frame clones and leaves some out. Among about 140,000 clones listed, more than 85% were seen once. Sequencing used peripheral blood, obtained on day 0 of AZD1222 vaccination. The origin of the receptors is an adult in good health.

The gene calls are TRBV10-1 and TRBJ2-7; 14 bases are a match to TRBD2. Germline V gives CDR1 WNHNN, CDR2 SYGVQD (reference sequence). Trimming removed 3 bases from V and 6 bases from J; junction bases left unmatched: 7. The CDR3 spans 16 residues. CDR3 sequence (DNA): TGCGCCAGCAGTGACGGACTAGCGGGGGGCGCCGGCGAGCAGTACTTC. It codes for CASSDGLAGGAGEQYF.

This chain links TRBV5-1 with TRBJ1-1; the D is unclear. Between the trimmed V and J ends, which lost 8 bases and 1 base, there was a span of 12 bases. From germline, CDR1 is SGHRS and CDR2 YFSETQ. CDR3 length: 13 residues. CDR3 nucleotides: TGCGCCAGTACAAGAAGGGCGAACACTGAAGCTTTCTTT. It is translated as CASTRRANTEAFF.

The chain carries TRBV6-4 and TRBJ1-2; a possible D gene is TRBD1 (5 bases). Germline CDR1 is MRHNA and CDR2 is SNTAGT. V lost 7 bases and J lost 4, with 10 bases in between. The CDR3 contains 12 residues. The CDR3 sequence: CASNRDRYGYTF. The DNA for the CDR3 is TGTGCCAGCAATCGGGACCGCTATGGCTACACCTTC.

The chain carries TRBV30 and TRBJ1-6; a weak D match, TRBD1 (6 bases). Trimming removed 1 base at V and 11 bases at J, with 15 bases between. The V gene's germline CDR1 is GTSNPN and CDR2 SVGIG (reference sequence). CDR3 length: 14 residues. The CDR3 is CAWSARTDWTPLHF. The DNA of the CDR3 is TGTGCCTGGAGTGCGCGGACAGATTGGACACCCCTCCACTTT.

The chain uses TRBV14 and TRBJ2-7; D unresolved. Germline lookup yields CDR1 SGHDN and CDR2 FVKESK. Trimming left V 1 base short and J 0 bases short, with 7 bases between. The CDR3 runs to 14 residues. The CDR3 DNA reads TGTGCCAGCAGCCAAGTGCGGAGCTCCTACGAGCAGTACTTC. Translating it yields CASSQVRSSYEQYF. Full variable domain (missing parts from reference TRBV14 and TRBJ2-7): EAGVTQFPSHSVIEKGQTVTLRCDPISGHDNLYWYRRVMGKEIKFLLHFVKESKQDESGMPNNRFLAERTGGTYSTLKVQPAELEDSGVYFCASSQVRSSYEQYFGPGTRLTVT.

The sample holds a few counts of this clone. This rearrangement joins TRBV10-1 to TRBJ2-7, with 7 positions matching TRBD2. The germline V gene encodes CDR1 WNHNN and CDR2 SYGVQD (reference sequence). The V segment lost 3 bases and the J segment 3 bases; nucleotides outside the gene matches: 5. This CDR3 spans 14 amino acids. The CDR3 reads CASSEAAGLYEQYF. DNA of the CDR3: TGCGCCAGCAGTGAAGCAGCGGGACTCTACGAGCAGTACTTC.

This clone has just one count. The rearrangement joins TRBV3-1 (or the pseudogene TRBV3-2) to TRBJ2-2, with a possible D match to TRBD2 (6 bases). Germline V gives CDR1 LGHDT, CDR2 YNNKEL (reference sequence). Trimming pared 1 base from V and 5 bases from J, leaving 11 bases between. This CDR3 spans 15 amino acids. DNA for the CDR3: TGTGCCAGCAGCCAAGGAGGGCGGGAAACCGGGGAGCTGTTTTTT. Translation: CASSQGGRETGELFF.

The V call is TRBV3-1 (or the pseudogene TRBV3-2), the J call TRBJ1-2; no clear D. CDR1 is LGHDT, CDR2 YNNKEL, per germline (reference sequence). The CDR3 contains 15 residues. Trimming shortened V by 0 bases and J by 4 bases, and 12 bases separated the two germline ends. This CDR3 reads CASSQDRSRAYGYTF. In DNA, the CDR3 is TGTGCCAGCAGCCAAGATCGAAGCCGGGCCTATGGCTACACCTTC.

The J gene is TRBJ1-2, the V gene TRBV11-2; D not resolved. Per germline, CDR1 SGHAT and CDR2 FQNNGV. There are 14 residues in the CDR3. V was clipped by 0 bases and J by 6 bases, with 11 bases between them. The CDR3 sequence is CASSLDPTVDGYTF. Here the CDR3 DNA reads TGTGCCAGCAGCTTAGATCCGACGGTGGATGGCTACACCTTC.

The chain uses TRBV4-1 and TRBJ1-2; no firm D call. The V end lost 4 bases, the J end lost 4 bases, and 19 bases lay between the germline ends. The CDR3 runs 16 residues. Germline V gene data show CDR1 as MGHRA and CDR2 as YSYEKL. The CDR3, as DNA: TGCGCCAGCAGCCCTCACGGCGCCGGCAGTCGCTATGGCTACACCTTC. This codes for CASSPHGAGSRYGYTF.

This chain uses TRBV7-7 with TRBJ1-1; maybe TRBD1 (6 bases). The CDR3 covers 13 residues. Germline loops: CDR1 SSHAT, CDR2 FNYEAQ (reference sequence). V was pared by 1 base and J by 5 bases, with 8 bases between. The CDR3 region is CASSLDRETEAFF. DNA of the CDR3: TGTGCCAGCAGCTTAGACAGGGAAACTGAAGCTTTCTTT. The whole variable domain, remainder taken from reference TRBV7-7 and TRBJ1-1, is GAGVSQSPRYKVTKRGQDVTLRCDPISSHATLYWYQQALGQGPEFLTYFNYEAQPDKSGLPSDRFSAERPEGSISTLTIQRTEQRDSAMYRCASSLDRETEAFFGQGTRLTVV.

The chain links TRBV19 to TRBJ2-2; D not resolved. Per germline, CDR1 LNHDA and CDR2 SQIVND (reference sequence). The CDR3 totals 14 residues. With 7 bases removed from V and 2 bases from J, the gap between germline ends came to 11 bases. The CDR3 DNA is TGTGCCAGTAATCCGACCCTTAACACCGGGGAGCTGTTTTTT. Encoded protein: CASNPTLNTGELFF.

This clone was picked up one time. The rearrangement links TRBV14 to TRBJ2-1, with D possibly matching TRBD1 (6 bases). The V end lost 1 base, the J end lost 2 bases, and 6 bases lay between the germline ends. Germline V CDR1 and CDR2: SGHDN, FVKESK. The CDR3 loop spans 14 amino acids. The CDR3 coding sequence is TGTGCCAGCAGCCAAGGGGGGCCCTACAATGAGCAGTTCTTC. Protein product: CASSQGGPYNEQFF.

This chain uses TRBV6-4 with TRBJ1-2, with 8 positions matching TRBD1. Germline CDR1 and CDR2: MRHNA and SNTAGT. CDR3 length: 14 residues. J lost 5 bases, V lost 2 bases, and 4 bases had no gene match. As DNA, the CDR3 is TGTGCCAGCAGTGACGGCTGGACAGGGTATGGCTACACCTTC. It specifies CASSDGWTGYGYTF.

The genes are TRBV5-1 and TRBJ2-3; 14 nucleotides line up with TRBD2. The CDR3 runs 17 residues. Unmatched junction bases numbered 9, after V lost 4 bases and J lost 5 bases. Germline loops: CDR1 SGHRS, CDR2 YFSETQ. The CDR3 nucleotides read TGCGCCAGCAGCGCGCGACTAGCGGGAGGGCGGGGAGATACGCAGTATTTT. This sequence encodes CASSARLAGGRGDTQYF.

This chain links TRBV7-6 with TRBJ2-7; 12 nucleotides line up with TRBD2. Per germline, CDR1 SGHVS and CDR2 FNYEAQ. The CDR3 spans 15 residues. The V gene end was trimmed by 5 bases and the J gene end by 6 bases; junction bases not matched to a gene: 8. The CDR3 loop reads CASSVLAGGGGEQYF. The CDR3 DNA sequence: TGTGCCAGCAGCGTACTAGCGGGAGGAGGGGGCGAGCAGTACTTC.

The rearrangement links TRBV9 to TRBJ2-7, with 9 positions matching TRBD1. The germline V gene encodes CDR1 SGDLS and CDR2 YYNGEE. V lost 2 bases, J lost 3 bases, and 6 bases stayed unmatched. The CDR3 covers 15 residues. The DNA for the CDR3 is TGTGCCAGCAGCGTCAACCCGGGACAGGGCTACGAGCAGTACTTC. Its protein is CASSVNPGQGYEQYF.

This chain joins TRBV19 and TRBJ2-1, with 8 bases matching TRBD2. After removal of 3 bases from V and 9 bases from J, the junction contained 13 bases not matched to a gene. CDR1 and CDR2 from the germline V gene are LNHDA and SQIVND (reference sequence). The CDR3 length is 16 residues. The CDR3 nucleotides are TGTGCCAGTAGTATGAATCGTGGGACTAGAGGGAGTGAGCAGTTCTTC. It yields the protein CASSMNRGTRGSEQFF. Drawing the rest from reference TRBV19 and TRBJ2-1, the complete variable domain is DGGITQSPKYLFRKEGQNVTLSCEQNLNHDAMYWYRQDPGQGLRLIYYSQIVNDFQKGDIAEGYSVSREKKESFPLTVTSAQKNPTAFYLCASSMNRGTRGSEQFFGPGTRLTVL.

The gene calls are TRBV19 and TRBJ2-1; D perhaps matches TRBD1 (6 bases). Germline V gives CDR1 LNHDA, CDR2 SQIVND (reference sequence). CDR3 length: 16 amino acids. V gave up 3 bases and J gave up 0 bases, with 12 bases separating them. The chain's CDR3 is CASSIQQGLSYNEQFF. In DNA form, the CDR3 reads TGTGCCAGTAGTATCCAACAGGGTCTCTCCTACAATGAGCAGTTCTTC.

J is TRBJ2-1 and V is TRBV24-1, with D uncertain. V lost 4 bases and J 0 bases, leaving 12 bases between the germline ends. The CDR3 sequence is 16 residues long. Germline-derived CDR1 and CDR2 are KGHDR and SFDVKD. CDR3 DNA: TGTGCCACCAGTGACCCACAACGGAGCTCCTACAATGAGCAGTTCTTC. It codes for CATSDPQRSSYNEQFF.

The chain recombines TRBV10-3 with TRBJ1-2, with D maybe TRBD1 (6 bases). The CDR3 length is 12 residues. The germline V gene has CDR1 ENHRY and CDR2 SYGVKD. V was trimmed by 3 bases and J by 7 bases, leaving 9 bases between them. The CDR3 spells CAISDGRGGYTF. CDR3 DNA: TGTGCCATCAGTGATGGCAGGGGTGGCTACACCTTC.

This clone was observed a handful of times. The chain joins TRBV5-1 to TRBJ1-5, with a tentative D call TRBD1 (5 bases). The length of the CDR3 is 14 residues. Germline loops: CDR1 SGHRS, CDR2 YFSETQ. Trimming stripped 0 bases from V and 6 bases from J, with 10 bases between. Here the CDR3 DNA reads TGCGCCAGCAGCTTGGGTCAGGGTAGTCAGCCCCAGCATTTT. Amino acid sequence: CASSLGQGSQPQHF.

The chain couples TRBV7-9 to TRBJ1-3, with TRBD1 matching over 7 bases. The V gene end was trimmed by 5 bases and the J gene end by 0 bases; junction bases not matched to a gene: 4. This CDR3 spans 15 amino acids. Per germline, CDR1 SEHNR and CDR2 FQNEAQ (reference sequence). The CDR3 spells CASSKGQNSGNTIYF. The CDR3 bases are TGTGCCAGCAGCAAGGGACAGAACTCTGGAAACACCATATATTTT.

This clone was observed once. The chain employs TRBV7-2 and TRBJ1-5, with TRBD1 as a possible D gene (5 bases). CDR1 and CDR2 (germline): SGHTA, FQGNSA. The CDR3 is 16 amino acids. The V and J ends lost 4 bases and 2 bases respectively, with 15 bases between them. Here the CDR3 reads CASSSYGTDRNQPQHF. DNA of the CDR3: TGTGCCAGCAGCTCATATGGGACGGACCGCAATCAGCCCCAGCATTTT.

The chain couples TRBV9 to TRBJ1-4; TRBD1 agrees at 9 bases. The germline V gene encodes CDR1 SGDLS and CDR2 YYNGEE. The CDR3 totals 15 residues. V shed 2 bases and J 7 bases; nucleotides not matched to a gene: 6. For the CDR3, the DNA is TGTGCCAGCAGCGTCCGGACAGGGGAGGGTGAAAAACTGTTTTTT. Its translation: CASSVRTGEGEKLFF.

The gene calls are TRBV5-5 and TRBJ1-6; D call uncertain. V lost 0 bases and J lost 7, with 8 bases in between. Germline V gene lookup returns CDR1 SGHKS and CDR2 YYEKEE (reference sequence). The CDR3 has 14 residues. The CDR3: CASSLEVPNSPLHF. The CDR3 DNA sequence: TGTGCCAGCAGCTTGGAGGTCCCGAATTCACCCCTCCACTTT.